This TCR beta chain was documented in a study of blood T cells in healthy people across ages. This clonotype was seen once. Its antigen is currently unknown. A J-beta primer mix and a sample-barcoded 5' primer were used in a second PCR of roughly 6 to 11 cycles. TCRdb reanalysed the 5' RACE reads using MiXCR and keeps one entry per CDR3 protein. Here the sample spans nearly 800,000 distinct CDR3 sequences, roughly 56% being singletons. General observations from the study: Comparison with aged donors showed that long-lived donors had more naive CD4+ cells and higher diversity.

This CDR3 is 16 amino acids long. Germline CDR1 reads SGHNT; CDR2 reads YYREEE (reference sequence). V was pared by 4 bases and J by 4 bases, with 8 bases of the junction left unmatched. Drawing of peripheral blood yielded 7.5 to 10 milliliters from each donor. PBMCs numbering at least 6.5 million were isolated per sample. This sequence was found in a man aged 35 to 55 in good health. The chain combines TRBV5-4 with TRBJ2-6; TRBD1 agrees at 7 bases. The material sequenced was blood. CDR3 residues: CASSRNTGDGANVLTF. CDR3 in DNA: TGTGCCAGCAGCAGGAATACAGGGGACGGGGCCAACGTCCTGACTTTC.